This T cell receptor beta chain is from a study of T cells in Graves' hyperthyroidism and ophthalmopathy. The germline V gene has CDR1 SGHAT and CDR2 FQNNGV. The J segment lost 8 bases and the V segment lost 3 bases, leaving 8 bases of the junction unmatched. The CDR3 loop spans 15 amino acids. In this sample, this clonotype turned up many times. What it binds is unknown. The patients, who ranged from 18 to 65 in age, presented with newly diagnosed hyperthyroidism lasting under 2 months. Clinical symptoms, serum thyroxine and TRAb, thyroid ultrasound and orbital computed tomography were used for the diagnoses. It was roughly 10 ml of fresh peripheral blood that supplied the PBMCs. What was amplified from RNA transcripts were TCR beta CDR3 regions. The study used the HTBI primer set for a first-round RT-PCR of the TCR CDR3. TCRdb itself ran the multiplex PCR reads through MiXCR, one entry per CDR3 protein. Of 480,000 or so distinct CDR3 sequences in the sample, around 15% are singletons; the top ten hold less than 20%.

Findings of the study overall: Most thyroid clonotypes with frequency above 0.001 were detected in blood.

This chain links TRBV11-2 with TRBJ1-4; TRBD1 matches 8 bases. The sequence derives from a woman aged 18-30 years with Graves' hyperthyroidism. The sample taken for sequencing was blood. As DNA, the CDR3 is TGTGCCAGCAGCTTCGTCAGGGGGCCGGGCGAAAAACTGTTTTTT. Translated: CASSFVRGPGEKLFF. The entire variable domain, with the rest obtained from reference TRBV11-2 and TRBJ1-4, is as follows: EAGVAQSPRYKIIEKRQSVAFWCNPISGHATLYWYQQILGQGPKLLIQFQNNGVVDDSQLPKDRFSAERLKGVDSTLKIQPAKLEDSAVYLCASSFVRGPGEKLFFGSGTQLSVL.